This TCR beta chain was observed in a study of monozygotic twins with inflammatory bowel disease (dated by TCRdb to the late 2010s). About the study as a whole: A total of 28 monozygotic twin pairs were included in the full study, comprising nine German pairs (four IBD-concordant, five IBD-discordant) and 19 IBD-discordant Danish pairs. Disease-associated traits were sought mainly through comparisons between IBD patients and their genetically identical healthy co-twins within discordant pairs. Each individual had, on average, about 151 000 unique TCRalpha sequences and 181 000 unique TCRbeta sequences available for analysis.

Library preparation was by 5' RACE. Each TCR library was prepared from about 3.5 ug of total RNA. cDNA was synthesized with SMARTScribe reverse transcriptase in eight separate reactions per sample. During cDNA synthesis, template switching was used to introduce unique molecular identifiers that contained a 6-nucleotide sample barcode. TCRalpha and TCRbeta cDNA was amplified in two nested PCRs of around 15 and 10 cycles, and bead purification was carried out after each PCR. Before amplification, the cDNA was both treated with uracil DNA-glycosylase and purified with the QIAquick PCR purification kit. The second PCR was the step at which Illumina TruSeq-compatible adapters and sample-specific barcodes were added. Library quality and concentration were checked on TapeStation and Qubit, and libraries were pooled at approximately 4.7 ng each. Sequencing of the pooled libraries was done on an Illumina HiSeq2500 single-index Rapid Run using custom sequencing primers and 2 x 100 bp reads. Concerning the study's data processing: UMI-based consensus assembly with MiGEC version 1.2.6 was used to correct PCR and sequencing errors. MiXCR version 2.1.1 was used to carry out V(D)J alignment, clonotype assembly and CDR3 extraction. Normalisation of gene usage, clonotype sharing and MAIT/NKT TCR abundance was achieved by analysing the top 1000, 10 000 and 20 000 clonotypes per sample. Diversity was computed as the inverse Simpson index with the vegan R package after downsampling to 27 000 UMIs. Paired Mann-Whitney U tests on discordant twin pairs were used, with Benjamini-Hochberg multiple-testing correction. TCRdb reprocessed the raw reads; every CDR3 protein sequence is a single record, and DNA is not supplied. Clone size and V and J calls follow TCRdb, not the original study. The sample table includes over 150,000 distinct CDR3 sequences. The ten largest account for more than 2.5% of the sample.

General findings and caveats noted by the study authors: Compared with healthy twins, IBD patients had fewer clonotypes in common with other individuals, a difference most pronounced in patients showing signs of disease activity. Repertoire similarity did not differ between concordant and discordant twins, possibly due to limited statistical power. Different T cell subtypes could not be distinguished in the analysis. Background noise and inter-individual variability may have been introduced into the repertoires by the differing immunosuppressive treatments among patients. Measured by the inverse Simpson index, TCRbeta repertoire diversity was lower in IBD patients than in their healthy co-twins. The results gave no support for a single strong signal or clonotype linked to IBD.

A note on this clonotype: Its antigen is unknown.

From each donor, an approximately 2.4 ml peripheral blood sample was collected into PAXgene tubes and kept at -80 degrees C. Without any T cell sorting, total RNA was extracted from whole blood using the PAXgene blood miRNA kit on an automated QIAcube. Peripheral blood from monozygotic twin pairs concordant or discordant for inflammatory bowel disease was subjected to deep TCRalpha and TCRbeta repertoire profiling with unique molecular barcoding. Smoking habits were recorded for all twin pairs, and individuals were classified as current, former or never smokers. The sequence was obtained from a human donor with ulcerative colitis or Crohn's disease, or a healthy co-twin of an affected twin (not recorded which). Sequences were obtained from blood.

The CDR3 loop reads CASSLGVFTEAFF. The sequence joins TRBV27 to TRBJ1-1. CDR1 is given as MNHEY and CDR2 as SMNVEV, both from the germline V gene (reference sequence). Including the terminal cysteine and phenylalanine, the CDR3 comprises 13 residues. No DNA is recorded.